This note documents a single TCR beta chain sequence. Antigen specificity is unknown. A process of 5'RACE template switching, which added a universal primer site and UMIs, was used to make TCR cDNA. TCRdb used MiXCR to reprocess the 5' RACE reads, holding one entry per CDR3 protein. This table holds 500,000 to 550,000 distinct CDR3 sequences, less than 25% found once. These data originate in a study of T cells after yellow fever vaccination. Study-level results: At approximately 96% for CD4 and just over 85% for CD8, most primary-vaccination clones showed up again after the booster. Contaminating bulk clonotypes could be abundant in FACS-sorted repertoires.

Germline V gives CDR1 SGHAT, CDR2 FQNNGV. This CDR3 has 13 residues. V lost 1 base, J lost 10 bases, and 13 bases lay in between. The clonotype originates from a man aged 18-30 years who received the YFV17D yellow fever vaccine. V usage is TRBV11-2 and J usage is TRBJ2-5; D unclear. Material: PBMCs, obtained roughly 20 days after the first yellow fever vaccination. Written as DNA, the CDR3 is TGTGCCAGCAGCTTAGGCTTCCAAGTTGGCCAGTACTTC. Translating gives CASSLGFQVGQYF.